The source of this T cell receptor (beta chain) is a study of OX40 agonist ivuxolimab in advanced cancers. Looked up from germline, CDR1 is ENHRY and CDR2 is SYGVKD. CDR3 length: 13 residues. V lost 3 bases and J lost 4, with 10 bases in between. The table came from immunoSEQ multiplex PCR; TCRdb's copy has only in-frame clones and leaves some out. The repertoire has about 48,000 clones, 88% of them found once; the top ten carry 55% to 60%. The sequence came from an adult with an advanced solid tumor such as melanoma, head and neck, liver or kidney cancer. V and J are TRBV10-3 and TRBJ2-7, with D possibly matching TRBD1 (5 bases). The sample consisted of CD4+ or CD8+ T cells sorted from blood, taken in a trial of the OX40 agonist ivuxolimab. CDR3 in amino acids: CAISDQGRYEQYF. CDR3 bases: TGTGCCATCAGTGACCAGGGTAGATACGAGCAGTACTTC.